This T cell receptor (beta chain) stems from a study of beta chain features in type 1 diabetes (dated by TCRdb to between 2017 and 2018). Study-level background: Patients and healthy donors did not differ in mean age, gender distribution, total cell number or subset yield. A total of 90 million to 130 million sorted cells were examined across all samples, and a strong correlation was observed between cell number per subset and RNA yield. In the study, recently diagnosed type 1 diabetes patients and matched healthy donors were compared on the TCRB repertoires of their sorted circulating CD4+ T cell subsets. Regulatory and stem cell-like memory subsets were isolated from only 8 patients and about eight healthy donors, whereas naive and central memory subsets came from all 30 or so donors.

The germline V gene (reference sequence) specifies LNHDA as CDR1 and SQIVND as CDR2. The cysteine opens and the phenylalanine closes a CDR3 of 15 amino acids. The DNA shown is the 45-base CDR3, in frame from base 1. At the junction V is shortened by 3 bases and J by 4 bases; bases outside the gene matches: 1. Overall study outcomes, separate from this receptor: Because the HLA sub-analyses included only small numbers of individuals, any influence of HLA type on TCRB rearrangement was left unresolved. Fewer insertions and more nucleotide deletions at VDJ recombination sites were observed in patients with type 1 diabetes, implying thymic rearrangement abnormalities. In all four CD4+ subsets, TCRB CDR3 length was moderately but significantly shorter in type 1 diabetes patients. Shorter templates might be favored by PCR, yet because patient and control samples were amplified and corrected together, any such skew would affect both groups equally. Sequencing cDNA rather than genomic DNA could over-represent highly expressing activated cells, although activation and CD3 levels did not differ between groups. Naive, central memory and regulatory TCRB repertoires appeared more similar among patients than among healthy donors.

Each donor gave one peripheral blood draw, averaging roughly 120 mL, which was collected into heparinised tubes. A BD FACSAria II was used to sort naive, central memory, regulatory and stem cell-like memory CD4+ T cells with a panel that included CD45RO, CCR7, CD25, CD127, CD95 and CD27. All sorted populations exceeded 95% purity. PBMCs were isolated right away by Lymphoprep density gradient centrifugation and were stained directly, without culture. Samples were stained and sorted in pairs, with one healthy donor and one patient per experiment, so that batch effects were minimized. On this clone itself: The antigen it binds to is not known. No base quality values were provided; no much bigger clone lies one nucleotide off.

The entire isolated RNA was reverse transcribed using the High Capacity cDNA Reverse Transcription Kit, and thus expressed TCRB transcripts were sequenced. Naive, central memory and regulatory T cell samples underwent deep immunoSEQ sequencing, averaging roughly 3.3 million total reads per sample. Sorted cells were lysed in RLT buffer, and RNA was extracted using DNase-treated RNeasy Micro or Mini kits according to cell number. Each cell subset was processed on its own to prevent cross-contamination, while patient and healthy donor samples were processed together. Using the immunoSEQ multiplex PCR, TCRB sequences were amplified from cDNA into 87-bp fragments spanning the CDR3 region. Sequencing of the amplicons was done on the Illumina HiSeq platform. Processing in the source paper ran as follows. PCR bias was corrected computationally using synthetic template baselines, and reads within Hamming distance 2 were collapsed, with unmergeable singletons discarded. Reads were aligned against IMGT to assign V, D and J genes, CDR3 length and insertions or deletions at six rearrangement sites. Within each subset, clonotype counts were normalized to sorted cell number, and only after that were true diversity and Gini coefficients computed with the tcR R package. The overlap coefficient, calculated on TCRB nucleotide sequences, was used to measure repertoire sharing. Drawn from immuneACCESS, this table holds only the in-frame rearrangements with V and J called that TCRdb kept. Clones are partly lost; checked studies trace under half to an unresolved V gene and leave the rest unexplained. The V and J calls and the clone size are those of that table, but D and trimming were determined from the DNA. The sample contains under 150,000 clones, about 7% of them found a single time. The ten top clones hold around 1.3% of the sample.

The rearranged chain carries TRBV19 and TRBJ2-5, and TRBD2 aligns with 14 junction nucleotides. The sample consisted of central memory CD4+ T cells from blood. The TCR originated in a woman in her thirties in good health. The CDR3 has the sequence CASSIGTSGRETQYF. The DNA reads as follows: TGTGCCAGTAGTATCGGGACTAGCGGGAGAGAGACCCAGTACTTC.